The 27 T cell receptor beta chains below come from one sample, sequenced in a study of CD8+ T cells in alopecia areata (dated by TCRdb to between 2017 and 2018). Receptors were amplified or captured by the immunoSEQ multiplex PCR assay. For TCR sequencing, RNA was extracted from every sample and reverse transcribed into cDNA to serve as template. The immuneACCESS repertoire file appears here via TCRdb, limited to in-frame rearrangements. These files lack a portion of the clones; in checked studies, under half of the deficit traces to unresolved V genes, and the cause of the others is not known. For this sample there are around 300,000 clones; approximately 60% appear just once. The top ten constitute around 0.92% of the sample. The sample's treatment or condition label, decoded: oral pan-JAK inhibitor, 5-10 mg twice daily. Sample: CD4+ T cells sorted from blood, taken at roughly week 53, from a patient treated with tofacitinib. The origin of the receptors is a human donor with alopecia areata.

The chain recombines TRBV7-9 with TRBJ2-5, with D tentatively TRBD1 or TRBD2 (6 bases each). Germline V gives CDR1 SEHNR, CDR2 FQNEAQ (reference sequence). The CDR3 consists of 14 residues. V was shortened by 5 bases and J by 5 bases, with 15 bases between the two germline ends. The CDR3 here is CASSGGLSTETQYF. The CDR3, as DNA: TGTGCCAGCAGCGGGGGGCTCTCAACGGAGACCCAGTACTTC.

The chain uses TRBV5-1 and TRBJ2-3, with 9 bases aligning to TRBD2. There are 15 residues in the CDR3. Germline CDR1 reads SGHRS; CDR2 reads YFSETQ. V dropped 2 bases and J dropped 5; count of bases not matched to a gene: 6. CDR3 sequence reads: CASSLRGLAGDTQYF. The CDR3 DNA is TGCGCCAGCAGCTTAAGGGGACTAGCAGGAGATACGCAGTATTTT. Full variable domain (rest looked up from reference TRBV5-1 and TRBJ2-3): KAGVTQTPRYLIKTRGQQVTLSCSPISGHRSVSWYQQTPGQGLQFLFEYFSETQRNKGNFPGRFSGRQFSNSRSEMNVSTLELGDSALYLCASSLRGLAGDTQYFGPGTRLTVL.

The chain is built from TRBV7-8 and TRBJ2-1; the match to TRBD1 covers 8 bases. Trimming cost V 5 bases and J 4 bases; bases outside gene matches: 10. Germline values: CDR1 SGHVS, CDR2 FQNEAQ. The CDR3 contains 16 residues. CDR3 protein: CASSHSRGLSYNEQFF. As DNA, the CDR3 is TGTGCCAGCAGCCACAGCAGGGGGCTGTCGTACAATGAGCAGTTCTTC.

This clone was counted between two and nine times. The chain uses TRBV18 and TRBJ2-5, with D unclear. The germline CDR1 and CDR2 sequences are KGHSH and LQKENI. The V end lost 2 bases, the J end lost 4 bases, and 11 bases lay between the germline ends. The CDR3 consists of 14 residues. CDR3 region: CASSPSSTAETQYF. The CDR3 nucleotides are TGTGCCAGCTCACCATCCAGCACGGCAGAGACCCAGTACTTC.

V is TRBV5-1 and J is TRBJ2-7, with D possibly TRBD2 on 5 matching bases. The V end lost 0 bases, the J end lost 2 bases, and 9 bases lay between the germline ends. The CDR3 loop spans 14 amino acids. CDR1 and CDR2 (germline): SGHRS, YFSETQ. In DNA form, the CDR3 reads TGCGCCAGCAGCTTGGATGTCGGGACCTACGAGCAGTACTTC. Amino acids: CASSLDVGTYEQYF.

This rearrangement joins TRBV27 to TRBJ2-7, with 8 positions matching TRBD2. CDR1 MNHEY and CDR2 SMNVEV come from the germline V gene (reference sequence). Trimming removed 7 bases from V and 3 bases from J; junction bases left unmatched: 5. The CDR3 has 13 amino acids. The DNA of the CDR3 is TGTGCCAGCAAAAGAGCGGGGGACTACGAGCAGTACTTC. Amino acids: CASKRAGDYEQYF.

This clone was detected a few times. The V gene is TRBV20-1, the J gene TRBJ2-1, with D unclear. Trimming took 6 bases from V and 10 from J, leaving 13 bases between them. This CDR3 has 11 amino acids. Per germline, CDR1 DFQATT and CDR2 SNEGSKA (reference sequence). The CDR3 loop is CSASQVQEQFF. The DNA for the CDR3 is TGCAGTGCGTCTCAAGTTCAGGAGCAGTTCTTC.

The V gene is TRBV6-5, the J gene TRBJ1-2, with 8 bases that match TRBD1. The length of the CDR3 is 14 residues. Germline-derived CDR1 and CDR2 are MNHEY and SVGAGI. Trimming took 6 bases from V and 2 from J; bases not matched to a gene: 5. The CDR3 loop is CASRLGQVNYGYTF. CDR3 DNA sequence: TGTGCCAGCAGACTGGGACAGGTGAACTATGGCTACACCTTC.

V gene TRBV4-3 combines with J gene TRBJ1-5, with D uncertain. With 1 base removed from V and 5 bases from J, the gap between germline ends came to 6 bases. The CDR3 is 13 amino acids. Germline lookup yields CDR1 LGHNA and CDR2 YSLEER. The chain's CDR3 is CASSQAPHQPQHF. The CDR3 coding sequence is TGCGCCAGCAGCCAAGCCCCCCATCAGCCCCAGCATTTT.

In DNA, the CDR3 is TGTGCCAGCAGCTTAGATTCATCTCAGCCCCAGCATTTT. Translated: CASSLDSSQPQHF. The rearrangement uses TRBV7-9 and TRBJ1-5, with no clear D. The CDR3 length is 13 residues. The V and J ends lost 1 base and 6 bases respectively, with 7 bases between them. Looked up from germline, CDR1 is SEHNR and CDR2 is FQNEAQ (reference sequence).

This clone has a handful of counts. The CDR3 sequence is CASSSRRSYEQYF. DNA for the CDR3: TGTGCCAGCAGCTCCCGCAGGTCCTACGAGCAGTACTTC. This rearrangement joins TRBV13 to TRBJ2-7, with D unresolved. From germline, CDR1 is PRHDT and CDR2 FYEKMQ (reference sequence). The V gene lost 4 bases and the J gene lost 1 base, with 8 bases spanning the gap. The CDR3 has 13 residues. Supplemented by reference TRBV13 and TRBJ2-7, the full variable domain reads AAGVIQSPRHLIKEKRETATLKCYPIPRHDTVYWYQQGPGQDPQFLISFYEKMQSDKGSIPDRFSAQQFSDYHSELNMSSLELGDSALYFCASSSRRSYEQYFGPGTRLTVT.

This chain links TRBV7-2 with TRBJ2-1; 11 bases are shared with TRBD2. The J segment lost 10 bases and the V segment lost 6 bases, leaving 5 bases of the junction unmatched. CDR3 length: 13 amino acids. From germline, CDR1 is SGHTA and CDR2 FQGNSA. For the CDR3, the DNA is TGTGCCAGCAGTTCCGGGACTAGCGGCGAGCAGTTCTTC. Encoded protein: CASSSGTSGEQFF.

The rearrangement joins TRBV29-1 to TRBJ2-2, with a possible D match to TRBD1 (5 bases). The CDR3 spans 14 residues. Per the germline V gene, CDR1 is SQVTM and CDR2 is ANQGSEA. V lost 4 bases and J 6 bases, leaving 15 bases between the germline ends. In DNA form, the CDR3 reads TGCAGCGTTGCGAAGGGGTTATTATCCGGGGAGCTGTTTTTT. It codes for CSVAKGLLSGELFF.

This clone has only a few counts. This chain joins TRBV29-1 and TRBJ1-1; 7 nucleotides line up with TRBD1. The V segment lost 6 bases and the J segment 5 bases; nucleotides outside the gene matches: 3. The CDR3 contains 11 residues. In germline, CDR1 is SQVTM, CDR2 ANQGSEA. For the CDR3, the DNA is TGCAGCGTGACAGGGTCTACTGAAGCTTTCTTT. This translates into CSVTGSTEAFF.

This chain uses TRBV29-1 with TRBJ2-3, with a possible D match to TRBD1 (6 bases). The V gene's germline CDR1 is SQVTM and CDR2 ANQGSEA. Trimming removed 7 bases at V and 4 bases at J, with 12 bases between. This CDR3 is 12 amino acids long. CDR3 protein: CSGIQGSDTQYF. The CDR3 nucleotides read TGCAGCGGCATACAGGGTTCAGATACGCAGTATTTT.

The chain has TRBV29-1 and TRBJ1-2; 8 bases are shared with TRBD1. This CDR3 has 14 residues. Unmatched junction bases numbered 11, after V lost 4 bases and J lost 7 bases. Germline V lookup: CDR1 SQVTM, CDR2 ANQGSEA. The chain's CDR3 is CSVGAQHGQGGYTF. CDR3 nucleotide sequence: TGCAGCGTTGGGGCCCAGCATGGACAGGGTGGCTACACCTTC.

This sequence joins TRBV29-1 and TRBJ1-5, with D possibly TRBD1 on 5 matching bases. The CDR3 is 15 amino acids. V dropped 7 bases and J dropped 2 bases, with 18 bases sitting between them. Looked up from germline, CDR1 is SQVTM and CDR2 is ANQGSEA. As DNA, the CDR3 is TGCAGCGCCCGTCTGGGCCGAGGGGGCAATCAGCCCCAGCATTTT. Translating gives CSARLGRGGNQPQHF.

This sequence joins TRBV30 and TRBJ1-1; maybe TRBD1 (6 bases). Trimming took 0 bases from V and 8 from J, leaving 19 bases between them. The CDR3 consists of 15 residues. Germline V gene sequence: CDR1 GTSNPN, CDR2 SVGIG (reference sequence). This CDR3 is CAWSVRGGQTGEAFF. CDR3 bases: TGTGCCTGGAGTGTTCGGGGGGGACAAACAGGCGAAGCTTTCTTT.

The genes are TRBV9 and TRBJ2-3; 8 bases fit TRBD2. The germline CDR1 and CDR2 sequences are SGDLS and YYNGEE. V dropped 0 bases and J dropped 3; count of bases not matched to a gene: 6. The CDR3 runs to 16 residues. Written as DNA, the CDR3 is TGTGCCAGCAGCGTAGCGGCGGGGGGCAGTACAGATACGCAGTATTTT. This gives the protein CASSVAAGGSTDTQYF.

The J gene is TRBJ1-2, the V gene TRBV4-1; weak D call: TRBD1 (6 bases). CDR1 and CDR2 (germline): MGHRA, YSYEKL. Deletions cut 6 bases from V and 0 bases from J, with 20 bases between. The CDR3 length is 17 residues. The CDR3: CASRRQLEGGANYGYTF. The CDR3 DNA is TGCGCCAGCAGACGCCAGTTGGAGGGGGGAGCTAACTATGGCTACACCTTC.

The chain's CDR3 is CASSTGGLGEQYF. CDR3 coding DNA: TGTGCCAGCAGCACCGGTGGCCTGGGAGAGCAGTACTTC. The chain links TRBV9 to TRBJ2-7, with D hard to call. From germline, CDR1 is SGDLS and CDR2 YYNGEE. V lost 4 bases and J lost 7, with 15 bases in between. This CDR3 spans 13 amino acids.

V and J are TRBV6-5 and TRBJ2-2; D call uncertain. Germline CDR1 reads MNHEY; CDR2 reads SVGAGI. Trimming shortened V by 6 bases and J by 3 bases, and 14 bases separated the two germline ends. The CDR3 consists of 15 residues. The CDR3 protein is CASRPGRIYTGELFF. DNA of the CDR3: TGTGCCAGCAGACCCGGACGCATTTACACCGGGGAGCTGTTTTTT.

The chain uses TRBV30 and TRBJ2-2, with D hard to call. The V gene lost 5 bases and the J gene lost 7 bases, with 8 bases spanning the gap. This CDR3 contains 11 residues. Per the germline V gene, CDR1 is GTSNPN and CDR2 is SVGIG (reference sequence). The CDR3 DNA reads TGTGCCTGGGGTAGGGTCGGGGAGCTGTTTTTT. Amino acids: CAWGRVGELFF.

Ten or more counts support this clone. The genes are TRBV6-5 and TRBJ2-1; 12 bases agree with TRBD2. With V trimmed by 0 bases and J by 10 bases, 7 bases remained unmatched. The length of the CDR3 is 16 residues. CDR1 is MNHEY and CDR2 is SVGAGI in the germline V gene. In DNA form, the CDR3 reads TGTGCCAGCAGTTACTCCTGGACTAGCGGGGTTGGGGAGCAGTTCTTC. Protein sequence: CASSYSWTSGVGEQFF.

The gene calls are TRBV9 and TRBJ2-3, with D perhaps matching TRBD2 (6 bases). The CDR3 is made up of 15 amino acids. Looked up from germline, CDR1 is SGDLS and CDR2 is YYNGEE. Trimming pared 4 bases from V and 0 bases from J, leaving 12 bases between. The CDR3 reads CASSTSRGSTDTQYF. The CDR3 DNA follows: TGTGCCAGCAGCACGAGTCGGGGGAGCACAGATACGCAGTATTTT. Combining the CDR3 with reference TRBV9 and TRBJ2-3 gives the whole variable domain DSGVTQTPKHLITATGQRVTLRCSPRSGDLSVYWYQQSLDQGLQFLIQYYNGEERAKGNILERFSAQQFPDLHSELNLSSLELGDSALYFCASSTSRGSTDTQYFGPGTRLTVL.

V is TRBV6-5 and J is TRBJ2-7; tentative D call: TRBD1 (5 bases). Germline CDR1 is MNHEY and CDR2 is SVGAGI. This CDR3 spans 13 amino acids. The V end lost 10 bases, the J end lost 0 bases, and 13 bases lay between the germline ends. The CDR3 spells CATDSLSSYEQYF. The CDR3 nucleotides are TGTGCCACCGACAGCCTTAGCTCCTACGAGCAGTACTTC.

This clone was recorded many times. The rearrangement uses TRBV6-6 and TRBJ1-1; perhaps TRBD1 as D (5 bases). The germline V gene encodes CDR1 MNHNY and CDR2 SVGAGI (reference sequence). This CDR3 comprises 14 residues. Trimming left V 8 bases short and J 8 bases short, with 21 bases between. The CDR3 reads CASPKPGGSEEAFF. The CDR3 region has the DNA TGTGCCAGCCCCAAACCGGGGGGGTCGGAAGAAGCTTTCTTT.